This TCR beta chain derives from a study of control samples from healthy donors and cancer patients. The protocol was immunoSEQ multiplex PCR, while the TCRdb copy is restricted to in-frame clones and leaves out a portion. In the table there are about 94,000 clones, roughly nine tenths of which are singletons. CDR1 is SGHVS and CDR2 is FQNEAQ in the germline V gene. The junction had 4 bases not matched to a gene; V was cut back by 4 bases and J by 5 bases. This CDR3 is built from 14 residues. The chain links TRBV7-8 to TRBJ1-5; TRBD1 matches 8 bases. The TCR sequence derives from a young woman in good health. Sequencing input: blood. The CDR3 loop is CASSSDRGDQPQHF. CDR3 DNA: TGTGCCAGCAGCTCAGACAGGGGCGATCAGCCCCAGCATTTT.